This section outlines one T cell receptor beta chain sequence together with its context. For the second PCR, which ran for about 6 to 11 cycles, a sample-barcoded 5' primer and a J-beta primer mix were used. TCRdb processed the 5' RACE reads anew with MiXCR; each CDR3 protein has one entry. The sample carries over 1,500,000 distinct CDR3 sequences, about 49% recorded once. The data stem from a study of blood T cells in healthy people across ages. Between the trimmed V and J ends, which lost 6 bases and 5 bases, there was a span of 9 bases. The CDR3 is made up of 12 amino acids. What was sequenced was blood. The chain is built from TRBV12-3 or TRBV12-4 and TRBJ2-3; unclear D gene. This sequence was found in a woman aged 40-49 years in good health. CDR3 residues: CASRLRIDTQYF. The CDR3 DNA follows: TGTGCCAGCAGATTACGAATAGATACGCAGTATTTT.